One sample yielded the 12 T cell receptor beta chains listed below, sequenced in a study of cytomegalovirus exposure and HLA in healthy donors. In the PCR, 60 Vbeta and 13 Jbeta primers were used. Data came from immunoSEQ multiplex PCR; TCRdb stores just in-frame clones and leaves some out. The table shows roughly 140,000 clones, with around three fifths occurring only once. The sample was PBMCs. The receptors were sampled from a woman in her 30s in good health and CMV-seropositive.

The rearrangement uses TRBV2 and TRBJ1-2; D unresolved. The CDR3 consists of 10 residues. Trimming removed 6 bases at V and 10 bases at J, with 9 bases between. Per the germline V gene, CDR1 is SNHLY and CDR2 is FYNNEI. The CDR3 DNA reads TGTGCCAGCAGCTGGGAGGACTACACCTTC. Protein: CASSWEDYTF.

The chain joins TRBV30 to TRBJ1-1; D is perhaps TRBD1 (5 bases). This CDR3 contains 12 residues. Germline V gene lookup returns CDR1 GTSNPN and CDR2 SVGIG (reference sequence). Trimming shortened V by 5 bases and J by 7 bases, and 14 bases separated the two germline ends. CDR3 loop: CAWGLRQREAFF. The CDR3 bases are TGTGCCTGGGGATTACGACAGCGTGAAGCTTTCTTT.

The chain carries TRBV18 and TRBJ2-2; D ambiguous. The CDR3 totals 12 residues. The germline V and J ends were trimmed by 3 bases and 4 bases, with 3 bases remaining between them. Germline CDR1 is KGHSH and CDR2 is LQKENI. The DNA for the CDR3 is TGTGCCAGCTCACCCGTCACCGGGGAGCTGTTTTTT. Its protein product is CASSPVTGELFF.

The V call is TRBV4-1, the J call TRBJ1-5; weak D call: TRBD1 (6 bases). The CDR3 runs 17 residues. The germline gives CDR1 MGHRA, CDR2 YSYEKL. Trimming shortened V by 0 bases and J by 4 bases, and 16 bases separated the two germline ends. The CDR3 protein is CASSQDSGQLWNQPQHF. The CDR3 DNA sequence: TGCGCCAGCAGCCAAGATTCCGGACAGCTATGGAATCAGCCCCAGCATTTT.

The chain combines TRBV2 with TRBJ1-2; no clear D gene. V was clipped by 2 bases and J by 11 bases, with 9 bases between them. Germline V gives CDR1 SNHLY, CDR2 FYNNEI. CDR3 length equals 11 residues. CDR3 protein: CASSEWVGYTF. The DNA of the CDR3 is TGTGCCAGCAGTGAATGGGTCGGGTACACCTTC.

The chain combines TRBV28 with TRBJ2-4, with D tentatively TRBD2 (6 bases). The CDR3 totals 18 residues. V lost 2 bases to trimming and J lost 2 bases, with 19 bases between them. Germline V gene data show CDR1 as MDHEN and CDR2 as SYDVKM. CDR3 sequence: CASSLVPVNRGTKNIQYF. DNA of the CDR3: TGTGCCAGCAGTTTAGTTCCGGTGAACCGGGGGACCAAAAACATTCAGTACTTC.

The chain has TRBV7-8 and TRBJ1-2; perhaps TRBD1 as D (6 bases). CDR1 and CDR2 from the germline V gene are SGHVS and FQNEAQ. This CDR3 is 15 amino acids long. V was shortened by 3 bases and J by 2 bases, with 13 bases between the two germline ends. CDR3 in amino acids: CASSLMGAENYGYTF. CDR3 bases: TGTGCCAGCAGCTTGATGGGGGCCGAAAACTATGGCTACACCTTC.

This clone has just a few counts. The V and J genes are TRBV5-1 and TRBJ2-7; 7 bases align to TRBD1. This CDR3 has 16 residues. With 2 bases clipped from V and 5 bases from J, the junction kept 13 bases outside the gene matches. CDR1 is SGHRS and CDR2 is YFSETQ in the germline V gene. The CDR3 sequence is CASSLPPGQLTHEQYF. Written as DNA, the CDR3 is TGCGCCAGCAGCTTACCGCCGGGACAGCTTACACACGAGCAGTACTTC.

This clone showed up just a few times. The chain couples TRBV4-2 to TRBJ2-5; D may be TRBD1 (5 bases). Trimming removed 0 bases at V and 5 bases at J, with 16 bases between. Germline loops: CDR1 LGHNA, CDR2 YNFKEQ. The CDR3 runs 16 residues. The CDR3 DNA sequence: TGTGCCAGCAGCCAAGATCATCGACAGACGGTGGAGACCCAGTACTTC. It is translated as CASSQDHRQTVETQYF.

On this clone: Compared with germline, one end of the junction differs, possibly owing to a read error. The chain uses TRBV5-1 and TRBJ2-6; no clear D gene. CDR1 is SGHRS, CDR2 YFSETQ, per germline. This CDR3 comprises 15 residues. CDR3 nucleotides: TGTGCCAGCAGCTTGTATAACTCTGGGGCCAACGTCCTGACTTTC. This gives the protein CASSLYNSGANVLTF.

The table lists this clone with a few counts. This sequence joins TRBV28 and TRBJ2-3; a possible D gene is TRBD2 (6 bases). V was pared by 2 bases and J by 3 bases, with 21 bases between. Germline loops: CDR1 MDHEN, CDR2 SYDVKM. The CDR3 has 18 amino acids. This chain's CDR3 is CASSLRLSSEGITDTQYF. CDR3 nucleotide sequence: TGTGCCAGCAGTTTACGCCTATCCTCGGAGGGTATAACAGATACGCAGTATTTT.

CDR3: CASSKARSADTEAFF. The CDR3 coding sequence is TGTGCCAGCAGCAAAGCGCGAAGCGCGGACACTGAAGCTTTCTTT. The chain couples TRBV21-1 to TRBJ1-1. TRBV21-1 is an annotated pseudogene. This CDR3 has 15 residues.